The next 12 T cell receptor beta chains were all read from a single sample in a study of blood T cell repertoires in COVID-19. The repertoire was sequenced with immunoSEQ multiplex PCR; TCRdb's copy has only in-frame clones and lacks some. The data hold roughly 59,000 clones, with roughly four fifths observed a single time. Sequencing was done on a sample of peripheral blood. The origin of the receptors is a woman between 50 and 59 years old with active or convalescent COVID-19.

This chain uses TRBV5-1 with TRBJ2-7; 10 bases fit TRBD1. The germline gives CDR1 SGHRS, CDR2 YFSETQ. The trim removed 4 bases at V and 0 bases at J, leaving 4 bases unmatched. This CDR3 has 15 residues. In DNA form, the CDR3 reads TGCGCCAGCAGCGGCGGGACAGGGGTCTCCTACGAGCAGTACTTC. This encodes CASSGGTGVSYEQYF.

This CDR3 is CASSYSILAGVDEQYF. In nucleotides, the CDR3 is TGTGCCAGCAGTTACTCGATACTAGCGGGAGTCGACGAGCAGTACTTC. The chain has TRBV6-2 or TRBV6-3 and TRBJ2-7; TRBD2 matches at 11 bases. With V trimmed by 0 bases and J by 5 bases, 6 bases remained unmatched. Germline V gene data show CDR1 as MNHEY and CDR2 as SVGEGT. The CDR3 extends over 16 amino acids.

The CDR3: CATSDPTGTGEVNEQFF. DNA for the CDR3: TGTGCCACCAGTGATCCGACCGGGACAGGAGAAGTCAATGAGCAGTTCTTC. This rearrangement joins TRBV24-1 to TRBJ2-1, with 8 bases fitting TRBD1. Germline V CDR1 and CDR2: KGHDR, SFDVKD. V lost 3 bases and J lost 6; bases outside the gene matches: 12. This CDR3 has 17 amino acids.

Note on this clone: The identical CDR3 is also encoded by other nucleotide sequences in the sample. This chain connects TRBV15 to TRBJ1-1, with unresolved D. V dropped 0 bases and J dropped 5 bases, with 4 bases sitting between them. Germline lookup yields CDR1 LNHNV and CDR2 YYDKDF (reference sequence). This CDR3 is built from 12 residues. The CDR3 sequence: CATSRDQTEAFF. CDR3 nucleotides: TGTGCCACCAGCAGAGATCAAACTGAAGCTTTCTTT.

The genes are TRBV5-1 and TRBJ2-4; no definite D call. The germline V gene encodes CDR1 SGHRS and CDR2 YFSETQ. The CDR3 runs to 13 residues. With 0 bases removed from V and 1 base from J, the gap between germline ends came to 2 bases. The CDR3 loop reads CASSLAAKNIQYF. CDR3 nucleotides: TGCGCCAGCAGCTTGGCGGCCAAAAACATTCAGTACTTC.

The rearrangement links TRBV6-1 to TRBJ1-2; 8 nucleotides agree with TRBD1. CDR1 is MNHNS, CDR2 SASEGT, per germline. This CDR3 is built from 18 residues. J lost 2 bases, V lost 4 bases, and 15 bases had no gene match. CDR3 amino acids: CASSALVAGQAGNYGYTF. CDR3 DNA sequence: TGTGCCAGCAGTGCACTCGTCGCGGGACAGGCTGGGAACTATGGCTACACCTTC.

The rearrangement joins TRBV2 to TRBJ2-7; TRBD2 matches 14 bases. Unmatched junction bases numbered 15, after V lost 8 bases and J lost 12 bases. Germline V lookup: CDR1 SNHLY, CDR2 FYNNEI. This CDR3 is 15 amino acids long. The CDR3 region has the DNA TGTGCCAGCGCCCCGCCGGGACTAGCGGGAGATAGTGCGTACTTC. Its protein is CASAPPGLAGDSAYF.

In its sample, this clone was seen a few times. J is TRBJ2-7 and V is TRBV30; 15 bases match TRBD2. CDR1 is GTSNPN, CDR2 SVGIG, per germline (reference sequence). The CDR3 spans 18 residues. Trimming took 0 bases from V and 0 from J; bases not matched to a gene: 6. The CDR3 spells CAWSVRTSGRVSSYEQYF. CDR3 coding DNA: TGTGCCTGGAGTGTACGGACTAGCGGGAGGGTTAGCTCCTACGAGCAGTACTTC.

The chain uses TRBV27 and TRBJ1-2; no reliable D call. The CDR3 runs to 15 residues. Trimming removed 7 bases at V and 0 bases at J, with 15 bases between. Per the germline V gene, CDR1 is MNHEY and CDR2 is SMNVEV (reference sequence). The CDR3 coding sequence is TGTGCCAGCACCCTAAAGGCAGGCCCTAACTATGGCTACACCTTC. Translation gives CASTLKAGPNYGYTF.

In the case of this clone: Other DNA sequences from this sample encode an identical CDR3 as well. V usage is TRBV4-3 and J usage is TRBJ1-6; 7 bases line up with TRBD1. The CDR3 length is 15 residues. V dropped 4 bases and J dropped 0; count of bases not matched to a gene: 0. Germline lookup yields CDR1 LGHNA and CDR2 YSLEER. CDR3 DNA sequence: TGCGCCAGCAGCCCAGGGGGCTCCTATAATTCACCCCTCCACTTT. This codes for CASSPGGSYNSPLHF.

Here the CDR3 DNA reads TGTGCCAGCAGCAATCAGGGTTTTTATGGCTACACCTTC. It is translated as CASSNQGFYGYTF. This chain joins TRBV7-9 and TRBJ1-2; possible D gene TRBD1, 5 bases. Germline lookup yields CDR1 SEHNR and CDR2 FQNEAQ (reference sequence). Trimming pared 5 bases from V and 5 bases from J, leaving 12 bases between. The CDR3 is 13 residues long.

The chain has TRBV4-2 and TRBJ2-7, with D unresolved. V was shortened by 0 bases and J by 2 bases, with 5 bases between the two germline ends. The length of the CDR3 is 13 residues. CDR1 LGHNA and CDR2 YNFKEQ come from the germline V gene. CDR3 amino acids: CASSQEWPYEQYF. CDR3 coding DNA: TGTGCCAGCAGCCAAGAGTGGCCCTACGAGCAGTACTTC.